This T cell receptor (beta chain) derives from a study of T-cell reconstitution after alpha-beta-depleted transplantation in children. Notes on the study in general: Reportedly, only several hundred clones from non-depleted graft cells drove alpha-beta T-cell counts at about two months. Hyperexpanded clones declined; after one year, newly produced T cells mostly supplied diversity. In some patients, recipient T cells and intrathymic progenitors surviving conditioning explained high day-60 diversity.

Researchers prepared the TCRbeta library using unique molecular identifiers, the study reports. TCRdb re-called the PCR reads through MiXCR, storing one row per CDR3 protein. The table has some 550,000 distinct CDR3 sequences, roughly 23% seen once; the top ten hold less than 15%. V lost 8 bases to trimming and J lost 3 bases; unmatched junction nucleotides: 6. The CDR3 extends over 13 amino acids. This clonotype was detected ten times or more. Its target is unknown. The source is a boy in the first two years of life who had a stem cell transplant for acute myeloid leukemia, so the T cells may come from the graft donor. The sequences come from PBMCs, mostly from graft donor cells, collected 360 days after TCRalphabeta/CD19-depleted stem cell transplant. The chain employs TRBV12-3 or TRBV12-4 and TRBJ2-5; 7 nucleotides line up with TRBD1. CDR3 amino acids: CASAYTGEETQYF. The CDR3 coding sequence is TGTGCCAGCGCCTACACAGGGGAAGAGACCCAGTACTTC.